A selection of T cell receptor beta chains follows, all from one sample in a study of tumor and adjacent non-tumor tissue in lung cancer. TCRdb re-derived calls from the multiplex PCR reads in MiXCR, one entry per CDR3 protein. The sample consists of some 47,000 distinct CDR3 sequences, roughly 60% of them appearing once. Sequences were obtained from distant non-tumor lung tissue. Receptor source: a woman aged 40 to 55 with non-small cell lung cancer. The CDR3 runs from the conserved cysteine through the conserved F or W. The D gene is left open where the match is weak. Not every row has a clone size; where given, it reads once, few, many or a size class.

V: TRBV10-3; D: NA; size: once; J: TRBJ1-5; DNA: TGTGCCCATGGGACCAGTCCATCCTGCCCCCAGCATTTT; CDR3: CAHGTSPSCPQHF
V: TRBV11-2; D: TRBD1; size: NA; J: TRBJ1-3; DNA: TGTGCCGGCAGCAGCCGACAGGGACATGGAAACACTATATATTTT; CDR3: CAGSSRQGHGNTIYF
V: TRBV11-3; D: TRBD2; size: NA; J: TRBJ2-7; DNA: TGCGCCAGCAGCTCCTCTCTTCGGGGGGAGACCTACGAGCAGTACTTC; CDR3: CASSSSLRGETYEQYF
V: TRBV11-2; D: NA; size: NA; J: TRBJ2-1; DNA: TGTGCCAACAGCTTAGATTTCTACAATGAGCTGTTCTTC; CDR3: CANSLDFYNELFF
V: TRBV4-1; D: NA; size: NA; J: TRBJ2-1; DNA: TGCGCCAGCAGCCGACAGGACGGGGATCGGAGCACTGAGCATTTCTTC; CDR3: CASSRQDGDRSTEHFF
V: TRBV9; D: NA; size: many; J: TRBJ2-7; DNA: TGTGCCAGCAGCGTAGGTAGCGGAAAGACCTACGAGCAGTACTTC; CDR3: CASSVGSGKTYEQYF
V: TRBV6-1; D: NA; size: few; J: TRBJ2-3; DNA: TGTGCCAGCGAAGGACAGAGCACAGATACGCAGTATTTT; CDR3: CASEGQSTDTQYF
V: TRBV5-4; D: TRBD1; size: NA; J: TRBJ2-4; DNA: TGTGCCAGCAGTTCGGGGACAGGTCTAGGCAAAAACATTCAGTACTTC; CDR3: CASSSGTGLGKNIQYF
V: TRBV6-6; D: NA; size: NA; J: TRBJ2-7; DNA: TGTGCCAGTAGTTACCTCCAGGACTACGGCGAGCAGTACTTC; CDR3: CASSYLQDYGEQYF
V: TRBV11-3; D: NA; size: NA; J: TRBJ2-1; DNA: TGTGCCAGTAGCGATTCGGTACTAGAGGCCAACAATGAGCAGTTCTTC; CDR3: CASSDSVLEANNEQFF
V: TRBV20-1; D: NA; size: NA; J: TRBJ2-1; DNA: TGCAGTGCATTTAGCGGCGAATCCTCCTACAATGAGCAGTTCTTC; CDR3: CSAFSGESSYNEQFF
V: TRBV5-1; D: TRBD2; size: NA; J: TRBJ2-3; DNA: TGCGCTAGCAGGAATCCATGGACTAGCGGGGGGACTAATACAGATACGCAGTATTTT; CDR3: CASRNPWTSGGTNTDTQYF
V: TRBV6-5; D: TRBD1; size: few; J: TRBJ2-2; DNA: TGTGCCAGCGGTACAGGGGGCCGGGAGCTGTTTTTT; CDR3: CASGTGGRELFF
V: TRBV11-2; D: NA; size: NA; J: TRBJ1-2; DNA: TGTGCTAGCAGCGATCAACAGGGATTCCCTTGCTACACCTTC; CDR3: CASSDQQGFPCYTF
V: TRBV12-3/TRBV12-4; D: TRBD2; size: NA; J: TRBJ2-1; DNA: TGCGCCAGCAGGAGGACTAGCGGGGGGGCCGGGAATGTGCAGTTCTTC; CDR3: CASRRTSGGAGNVQFF
V: TRBV11-2; D: NA; size: NA; J: TRBJ1-1; DNA: TGTGCCAGCAGCTTAGTAGGGGACTCGCGAGCTTTCTTT; CDR3: CASSLVGDSRAFF
V: TRBV30; D: NA; size: few; J: TRBJ1-5; DNA: TGTGCCTGGAGTGTACAAGGACAACGGAAGCATTTT; CDR3: CAWSVQGQRKHF
V: TRBV5-4; D: NA; size: NA; J: TRBJ2-3; DNA: TGTGCCAGCAGCTCCTATGTCATGGTTTTGGGCAATCAGCCCCAGTATTTT; CDR3: CASSSYVMVLGNQPQYF
V: TRBV28; D: NA; size: once; J: TRBJ1-4; DNA: TGTGCCAGCAGTTCCATTTGGCCGCAGACCGTTAATGAAAAACTGTTTTTT; CDR3: CASSSIWPQTVNEKLFF
V: TRBV11-2; D: NA; size: many; J: TRBJ2-7; DNA: TGTGCCAGCAGCCACGGGACCGCCGAGCAGTACTTC; CDR3: CASSHGTAEQYF
V: TRBV11-2; D: NA; size: NA; J: TRBJ2-5; DNA: TGTGCCAGCGACTTACGCCTAGACCAAGAGACCCAGTGCTTC; CDR3: CASDLRLDQETQCF
V: TRBV6-5; D: NA; size: NA; J: TRBJ1-5; DNA: TGTGCCAGCAGTTACCGCGAGGGGGGGCGTAATTATCGGTGTCAGTCCCAGCATTTT; CDR3: CASSYREGGRNYRCQSQHF
V: TRBV5-1; D: NA; size: once; J: TRBJ2-2; DNA: TGCGCCAGCAGCTCCGGACAGAGTAACACCGGGGAGCTGGTTTTT; CDR3: CASSSGQSNTGELVF
V: TRBV6-5; D: TRBD1; size: NA; J: TRBJ2-7; DNA: TGTGCCAACAGCCGGGACAGCAGAGGAAGCCCCTACAAGCAGTACTTC; CDR3: CANSRDSRGSPYKQYF
V: TRBV4-1; D: TRBD1; size: NA; J: TRBJ1-4; DNA: TGCGCCAGCAGCCAAGATCTTGCCAGGGGGCTTGGAAAACTGTCCTTT; CDR3: CASSQDLARGLGKLSF
V: TRBV24-1; D: TRBD2; size: NA; J: TRBJ2-1; DNA: TGTGCCACCAGGCCGAGACTAGCGGGAGCGGGGGATGAGCAGTTCTTC; CDR3: CATRPRLAGAGDEQFF
V: TRBV11-2; D: TRBD1; size: NA; J: TRBJ2-2; DNA: TGTGCCAGCAGCACCCGACAGGGATCCAAGACCGGGGAGCTGTTTTTC; CDR3: CASSTRQGSKTGELFF
V: TRBV6-5; D: TRBD1; size: NA; J: TRBJ2-7; DNA: TGTGCCAGCAGTGACCGGTACAGGGGTGGAGAGCAGTGCTTC; CDR3: CASSDRYRGGEQCF